These T cell receptor beta chains were read from a single sample in a study of shared clonotypes between healthy human individuals. Using immunoSEQ multiplex PCR, the repertoire was profiled, and TCRdb retains in-frame clones only, with some absent. The sample lists 1,400,000 or so clones, 98% occurring once. Sequences were obtained from naive CD4+ T cells sorted from blood. All receptors come from a man aged 25-45 years in good health. Each CDR3 is given with its conserved first and last residue. Not every row has a clone size; where given, it reads once, few, many or a size class.

clone size	V gene	J gene	CDR3 protein
NA	TRBV19	TRBJ2-7	CASSIVAGDRYEQYF
NA	TRBV30	TRBJ1-2	CAWGGVVGYTF
NA	TRBV4-3	TRBJ2-7	CASSHPGQGAGEQYF
NA	TRBV5-1	TRBJ2-3	CASSTPGADTQYF
NA	TRBV11-3	TRBJ2-1	CASSKTSGRDLSSYNEQFF
once	TRBV27	TRBJ2-2	CASSASTGVGTGELFF
once	TRBV29-1	TRBJ2-2	CSVAPWGTAEITGELFF
NA	TRBV2	TRBJ2-3	CASRTGVDTQYF
NA	TRBV9	TRBJ2-5	CASSVGIIRGTSKSPNLVLKTQYF
NA	TRBV29-1	TRBJ2-3	CSVEVTKEGTSTDTQYF
NA	TRBV28	TRBJ2-2	CASSLSPGELFF
NA	TRBV29-1	TRBJ2-6	CSVDSGANVLTF
NA	TRBV5-6	TRBJ2-2	CASSLVAGTGELFF
once	TRBV5-4	TRBJ1-1	CASSPPAGRATEAFF
NA	TRBV27	TRBJ1-1	CASSPFRAATEAFF
NA	TRBV9	TRBJ2-7	CASSPNGPGEQYF
NA	TRBV5-4	TRBJ2-5	CASSLGLYQETQYF
NA	TRBV5-1	TRBJ1-4	CASRDQGTLNEKLFF
NA	TRBV25-1	TRBJ2-7	CASSNSYEQYF
NA	TRBV2	TRBJ2-7	CASSLKGGGRLDEQYF
once	TRBV19	TRBJ1-2	CATPWNNGYTF
NA	TRBV10-3	TRBJ2-1	CATTGTPEDEQFF
NA	TRBV6-6	TRBJ2-5	CASSWGGGETQYF
NA	TRBV6-6	TRBJ1-5	CASSGDRGYGQPQHF
NA	TRBV5-1	TRBJ2-7	CASSFGTSGRNEQYF
NA	TRBV11-2	TRBJ2-5	CASSWEIYQETQYF
NA	TRBV6-1	TRBJ2-1	CATGQTSSARKQFF
NA	TRBV9	TRBJ2-2	CASSPNGPTLTGELFF
NA	TRBV2	TRBJ2-3	CASVRRDPYTDTQYF
NA	TRBV5-8	TRBJ1-2	CASSLGPFYGYTF
NA	TRBV14	TRBJ2-6	CASSQVGGTGANVLTF
NA	TRBV15	TRBJ1-3	CATQRIAGNTIYF
NA	TRBV27	TRBJ1-4	CASSPLGGNNEKLFF
NA	TRBV21-1	TRBJ2-7	CASSRGLAGVYEQYF
NA	TRBV25-1	TRBJ2-7	CASSEQGGHSYEQYF
NA	TRBV19	TRBJ2-3	CASSIGTTVRDTQYF
NA	TRBV11-2	TRBJ1-3	CASSYGQAPGNTIYF
NA	TRBV9	TRBJ1-2	CASSVEGAGGYTF
NA	TRBV11-2	TRBJ2-5	CASSMEPRLETQYF
once	TRBV9	TRBJ2-3	CASSFSTDTQYF
once	TRBV2	TRBJ1-2	CASSVLQRPLNYGYTF
NA	TRBV5-4	TRBJ1-2	CASSLAGTGDYGYTF
NA	TRBV19	TRBJ2-1	CASSMYVRPNEQFF
NA	TRBV5-1	TRBJ2-7	CASSLAEGALVEQYF
NA	TRBV19	TRBJ2-5	CASSIITQETQYF
NA	TRBV7-2	TRBJ1-2	CASSQKPNGYTF
NA	TRBV19	TRBJ2-3	CASSWADTQYF
NA	TRBV5-1	TRBJ1-1	CASSPRLQVRAFF
NA	TRBV10-3	TRBJ2-7	CAISGGGLAGPYEQYF
NA	TRBV15	TRBJ2-1	CATSRESGTNNEQFF
NA	TRBV10-1	TRBJ2-5	CASSGQIRETQYF
NA	TRBV11-2	TRBJ2-4	CASSLVGGVAKNIQYF
NA	TRBV6-5	TRBJ1-4	CASNDGSSNEKLFF
once	TRBV5-5	TRBJ1-5	CASSWDVDQPQHF
NA	TRBV7-9	TRBJ2-1	CASSLGVGRDEQFF
NA	TRBV2	TRBJ1-2	CASSEDNYGYTF
NA	TRBV11-2	TRBJ1-4	CASSLTSPGSPFF
NA	TRBV18	TRBJ2-7	CASSPRQGGIGEQYF
NA	TRBV5-6	TRBJ1-1	CASSSLEINTEAFF
NA	TRBV7-3	TRBJ2-2	CASSASGVGELFF